The 6 T cell receptor beta chains below were found in one sample sequenced in a study of neurological immune-mediated disorders. TCRdb analysed the 5' RACE reads with MiXCR anew, one entry per CDR3 protein. The repertoire holds around 60,000 distinct CDR3 sequences, with under 3.5% as singletons. The source material was PBMCs. Receptors were obtained from a woman aged 60-75 years with multiple sclerosis.

This clonotype has a count of ten or more. The rearrangement links TRBV6-5 to TRBJ2-1; perhaps TRBD2 as D (5 bases). Germline CDR1 reads MNHEY; CDR2 reads SVGAGI. The length of the CDR3 is 13 residues. V lost 6 bases and J 6 bases, leaving 12 bases between the germline ends. CDR3 region: CASSHRGTNEQFF. CDR3 bases: TGTGCCAGCAGCCATCGGGGTACCAATGAGCAGTTCTTC.

This clonotype was observed at least ten times. This chain links TRBV6-5 with TRBJ2-2; D is unclear. The germline V and J ends were trimmed by 0 bases and 6 bases, with 14 bases remaining between them. Germline lookup yields CDR1 MNHEY and CDR2 SVGAGI. The CDR3 contains 16 residues. CDR3 DNA sequence: TGTGCCAGCAGTTACTCCTTTTCTCGGAAATCCGGGGAGCTGTTTTTT. This gives the protein CASSYSFSRKSGELFF.

This clonotype was recorded at least ten times. V usage is TRBV10-3 and J usage is TRBJ2-7, with 7 nucleotides matching TRBD2. CDR3 length: 14 residues. Germline V lookup: CDR1 ENHRY, CDR2 SYGVKD. Germline trimming cut 7 bases from V and 4 bases from J; bases unmatched to any gene: 10. The CDR3 coding sequence is TGTGCCATCACCGGGTCGGGGGAGGGATACGAGCAGTACTTC. Translating gives CAITGSGEGYEQYF.

This clonotype was counted many times. The rearrangement links TRBV14 to TRBJ2-2; D perhaps matches TRBD1 (7 bases). The CDR3 loop spans 17 amino acids. Germline assignment: CDR1 SGHDN and CDR2 FVKESK. V was pared by 4 bases and J by 2 bases, with 17 bases between. The CDR3: CASSPYLRGTNTGELFF. CDR3 DNA sequence: TGTGCCAGCAGCCCCTACCTCAGGGGGACTAACACCGGGGAGCTGTTTTTT.

Ten or more counts support this clonotype. This sequence joins TRBV6-2 or TRBV6-3 and TRBJ1-5, with 8 bases fitting TRBD1. Germline assignment: CDR1 MNHEY and CDR2 SVGEGT. The CDR3 loop spans 19 amino acids. Trimming cost V 6 bases and J 2 bases; bases outside gene matches: 18. The CDR3 DNA reads as TGTGCCAGCAGGCGGAGAGGAACGGGGGTACAGGGGGGCAATCAGCCCCAGCATTTT. The encoded protein is CASRRRGTGVQGGNQPQHF.

This clonotype was recorded at least ten times. The chain uses TRBV29-1 and TRBJ2-1, with TRBD2 matching over 11 bases. The ends lost 4 bases at V and 0 bases at J; junction bases unmatched: 8. Germline V lookup: CDR1 SQVTM, CDR2 ANQGSEA. The CDR3 contains 17 residues. The CDR3 loop is CSVVPFTSGGSYNEQFF. The CDR3 DNA follows: TGCAGCGTTGTCCCCTTCACTAGCGGGGGCTCCTACAATGAGCAGTTCTTC.